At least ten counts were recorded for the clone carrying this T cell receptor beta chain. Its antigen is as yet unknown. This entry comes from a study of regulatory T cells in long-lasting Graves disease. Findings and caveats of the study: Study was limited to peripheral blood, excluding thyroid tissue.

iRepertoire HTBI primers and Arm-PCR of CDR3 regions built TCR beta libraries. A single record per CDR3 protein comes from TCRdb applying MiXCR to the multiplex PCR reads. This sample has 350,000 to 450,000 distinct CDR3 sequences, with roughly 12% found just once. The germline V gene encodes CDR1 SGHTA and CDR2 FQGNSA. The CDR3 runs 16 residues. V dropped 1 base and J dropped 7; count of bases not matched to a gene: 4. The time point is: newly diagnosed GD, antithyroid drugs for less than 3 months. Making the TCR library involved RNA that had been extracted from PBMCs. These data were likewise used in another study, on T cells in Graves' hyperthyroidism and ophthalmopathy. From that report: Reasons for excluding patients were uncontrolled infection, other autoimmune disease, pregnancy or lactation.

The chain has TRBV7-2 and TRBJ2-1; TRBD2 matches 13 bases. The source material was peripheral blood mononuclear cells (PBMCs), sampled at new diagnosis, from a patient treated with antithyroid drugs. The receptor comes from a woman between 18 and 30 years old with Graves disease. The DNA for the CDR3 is TGTGCCAGCAGCTTAGTAGGGACTAGCGGGATGAATGAGCAGTTCTTC. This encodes CASSLVGTSGMNEQFF.